The 8 T cell receptor beta chains below all came from one sample that was sequenced in a study of T cell responses to AZD1222 COVID-19 vaccine. The method was immunoSEQ multiplex PCR; TCRdb's version includes in-frame clones alone and lacks a portion of them. The sample lists around 110,000 clones, approximately 90% occurring once. The sample here was peripheral blood, taken on day 0 of AZD1222 vaccination. The source is an adult in good health.

V is TRBV29-1 and J is TRBJ2-1, with TRBD2 matching 10 bases. Germline V CDR1 and CDR2: SQVTM, ANQGSEA. The CDR3 runs 14 residues. The trim removed 6 bases at V and 5 bases at J, leaving 7 bases unmatched. Here the CDR3 reads CSVGGTSENNEQFF. The CDR3 DNA reads as TGCAGCGTGGGGGGGACTAGCGAAAACAATGAGCAGTTCTTC.

This clone has only a few counts. The sample holds other DNA sequences that translate to the same CDR3. The rearrangement uses TRBV30 and TRBJ1-2; D gene ambiguous. Trimming took off 3 bases at V and 5 bases at J, with 4 bases between the two ends. CDR3 length: 10 amino acids. From germline, CDR1 is GTSNPN and CDR2 SVGIG (reference sequence). CDR3 nucleotide sequence: TGTGCCTGGAGGTCGTATGGCTACACCTTC. Amino acids: CAWRSYGYTF. Full variable domain (remainder filled in from reference TRBV30 and TRBJ1-2): SQTIHQWPATLVQPVGSPLSLECTVEGTSNPNLYWYRQAAGRGLQLLFYSVGIGQISSEVPQNLSASRPQDRQFILSSKKLLLSDSGFYLCAWRSYGYTFGSGTRLTVV.

V is TRBV7-8 and J is TRBJ1-5; no reliable D call. V was clipped by 2 bases and J by 7 bases, with 12 bases between them. CDR3 length: 14 residues. CDR1 is SGHVS and CDR2 is FQNEAQ in the germline V gene. CDR3 in DNA: TGTGCCAGCAGCTTACTTGGAGGGCGGCAGCCCCAGCATTTT. Encoded protein: CASSLLGGRQPQHF.

V and J are TRBV6-2 or TRBV6-3 and TRBJ2-5, with TRBD1 identical over 9 bases. CDR1 and CDR2 (germline): MNHEY, SVGEGT. This CDR3 has 14 residues. V shed 8 bases, J shed 5 bases, and the junction held 9 bases outside the gene matches. CDR3 residues: CASCSGTGRETQYF. The CDR3 region has the DNA TGTGCCAGCTGTTCCGGGACAGGGCGGGAGACCCAGTACTTC.

This chain uses TRBV14 with TRBJ2-7; unclear D gene. The V gene's germline CDR1 is SGHDN and CDR2 FVKESK. This CDR3 contains 12 residues. V was cut by 4 bases and J by 6 bases, with 10 bases left in between. CDR3 DNA sequence: TGTGCCAGCAGCCGAGTCGCTCCCGAGCAGTACTTC. Translation: CASSRVAPEQYF.

The chain employs TRBV18 and TRBJ1-2; 7 bases match TRBD1. The V gene's germline CDR1 is KGHSH and CDR2 LQKENI. This CDR3 contains 13 residues. V lost 6 bases and J lost 2; bases outside the gene matches: 3. The CDR3 reads CASSPDRNYGYTF. The CDR3 coding sequence is TGTGCCAGCTCTCCGGACAGGAACTATGGCTACACCTTC. Using reference TRBV18 and TRBJ1-2 for the parts outside the CDR3, the full variable domain is NAGVMQNPRHLVRRRGQEARLRCSPMKGHSHVYWYRQLPEEGLKFMVYLQKENIIDESGMPKERFSAEFPKEGPSILRIQQVVRGDSAAYFCASSPDRNYGYTFGSGTRLTVV.

In this sample, this clone turned up a few times. The chain is built from TRBV5-6 and TRBJ1-5; D gene ambiguous. The CDR3 sequence is 16 residues long. V lost 0 bases and J 1 base, leaving 11 bases between the germline ends. CDR1 is SGHDT and CDR2 is YYEEEE in the germline V gene. CDR3: CASSLVGGGSNQPQHF. The DNA for the CDR3 is TGTGCCAGCAGCTTGGTTGGAGGCGGGAGCAATCAGCCCCAGCATTTT.

This chain joins TRBV20-1 and TRBJ2-1; D not resolved. CDR1 is DFQATT, CDR2 SNEGSKA, per germline (reference sequence). Trimming removed 3 bases from V and 3 bases from J, with 12 bases in between. CDR3 size: 14 residues. CDR3 nucleotides: TGCAGTGCTAGTGATCCCCGGATCTACAATGAGCAGTTCTTC. Amino acid sequence: CSASDPRIYNEQFF.